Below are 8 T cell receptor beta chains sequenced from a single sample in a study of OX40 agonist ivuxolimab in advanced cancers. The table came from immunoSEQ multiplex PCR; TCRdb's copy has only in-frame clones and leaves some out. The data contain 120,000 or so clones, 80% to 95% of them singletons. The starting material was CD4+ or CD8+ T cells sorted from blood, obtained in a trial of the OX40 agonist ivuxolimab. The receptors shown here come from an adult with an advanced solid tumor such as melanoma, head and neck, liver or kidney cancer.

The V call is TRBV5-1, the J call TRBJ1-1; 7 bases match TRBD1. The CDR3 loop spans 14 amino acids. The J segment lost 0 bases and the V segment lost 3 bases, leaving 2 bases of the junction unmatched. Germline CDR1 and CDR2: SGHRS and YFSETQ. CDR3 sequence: CASSSRGMNTEAFF. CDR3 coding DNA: TGCGCCAGCAGCTCCAGGGGGATGAACACTGAAGCTTTCTTT.

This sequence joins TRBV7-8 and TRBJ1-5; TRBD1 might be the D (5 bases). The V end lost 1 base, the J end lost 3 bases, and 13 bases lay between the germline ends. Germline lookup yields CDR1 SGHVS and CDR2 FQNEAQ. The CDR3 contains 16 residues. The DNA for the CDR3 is TGTGCCAGCAGCTTAGTTTCTGGGGCGCCCAATCAGCCCCAGCATTTT. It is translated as CASSLVSGAPNQPQHF.

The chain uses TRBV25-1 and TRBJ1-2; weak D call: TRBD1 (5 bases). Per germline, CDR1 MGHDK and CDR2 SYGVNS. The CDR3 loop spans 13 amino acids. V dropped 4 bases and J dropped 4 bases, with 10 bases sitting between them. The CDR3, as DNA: TGTGCCAGCAGTGCGGGGAGGGGCTATGGCTACACCTTC. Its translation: CASSAGRGYGYTF.

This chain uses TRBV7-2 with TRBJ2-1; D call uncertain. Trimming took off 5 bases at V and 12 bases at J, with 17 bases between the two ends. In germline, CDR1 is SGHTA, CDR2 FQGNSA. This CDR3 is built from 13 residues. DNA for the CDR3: TGTGCCAGCAGCGGCGACCAGACTGGGATGCAGTTCTTC. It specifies CASSGDQTGMQFF.

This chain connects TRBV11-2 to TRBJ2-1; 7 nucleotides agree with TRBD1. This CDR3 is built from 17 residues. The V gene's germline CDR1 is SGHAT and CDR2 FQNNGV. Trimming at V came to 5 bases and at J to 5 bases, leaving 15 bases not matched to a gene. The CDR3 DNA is TGTGCCAGCAGCCTTGGGACAGCTTCCTACGCCGACAATGAGCAGTTCTTC. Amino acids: CASSLGTASYADNEQFF.

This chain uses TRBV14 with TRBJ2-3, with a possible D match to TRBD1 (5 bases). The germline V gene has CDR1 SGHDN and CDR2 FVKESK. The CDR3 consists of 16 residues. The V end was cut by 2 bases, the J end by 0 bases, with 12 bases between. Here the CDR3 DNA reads TGTGCCAGCAGCCAACGGACAACATCTAGCACAGATACGCAGTATTTT. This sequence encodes CASSQRTTSSTDTQYF.

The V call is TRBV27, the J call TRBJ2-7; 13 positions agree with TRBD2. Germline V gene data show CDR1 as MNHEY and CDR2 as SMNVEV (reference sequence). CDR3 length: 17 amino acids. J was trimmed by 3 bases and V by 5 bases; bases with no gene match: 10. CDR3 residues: CASSPRTSGRAGYEQYF. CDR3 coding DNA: TGTGCCAGCAGTCCGCGGACTAGCGGGAGAGCCGGCTACGAGCAGTACTTC.

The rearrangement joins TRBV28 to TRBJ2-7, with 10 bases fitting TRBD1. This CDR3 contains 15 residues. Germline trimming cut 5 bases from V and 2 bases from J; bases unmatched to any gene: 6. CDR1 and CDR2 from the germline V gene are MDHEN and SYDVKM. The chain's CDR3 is CASSQGGTGAYEQYF. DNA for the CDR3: TGTGCCAGCAGTCAAGGGGGGACAGGGGCCTACGAGCAGTACTTC.